Listed here are 27 T cell receptor beta chains from one sample, sequenced in a study of blood T cell repertoires in COVID-19. Clones were read by immunoSEQ multiplex PCR, and TCRdb kept only the in-frame ones, dropping some. The sample lists 280,000 or so clones, 85% occurring once. Sequenced material: PBMCs or T cells enriched from blood (not recorded which). The receptor set was obtained from a woman between 45 and 60 years old who had recovered from COVID-19.

DNA of the CDR3: TGCGCCAGCAAACCAGCGGGGGGGCCCAATGAGCAGTTCTTC. Protein product: CASKPAGGPNEQFF. The rearrangement uses TRBV10-2 and TRBJ2-1; the match to TRBD2 covers 10 bases. The trim removed 7 bases at V and 6 bases at J, leaving 6 bases unmatched. The CDR3 covers 14 residues. Germline V gives CDR1 WSHSY, CDR2 SAAADI.

The CDR3 protein is CASSSRQKNSPLHF. The DNA for the CDR3 is TGTGCCAGCAGCTCAAGACAGAAGAATTCACCCCTCCACTTT. The V and J genes are TRBV9 and TRBJ1-6; weak D call: TRBD1 (5 bases). The CDR3 loop spans 14 amino acids. Germline V gene data show CDR1 as SGDLS and CDR2 as YYNGEE. The V end was cut by 4 bases, the J end by 7 bases, with 12 bases between. Drawing the rest from reference TRBV9 and TRBJ1-6, the complete variable domain is DSGVTQTPKHLITATGQRVTLRCSPRSGDLSVYWYQQSLDQGLQFLIQYYNGEERAKGNILERFSAQQFPDLHSELNLSSLELGDSALYFCASSSRQKNSPLHFGNGTRLTVT.

The V and J genes are TRBV18 and TRBJ1-5; tentative D call: TRBD1 (5 bases). The V end lost 3 bases, the J end lost 3 bases, and 9 bases lay between the germline ends. Germline CDR1 and CDR2: KGHSH and LQKENI. The CDR3 totals 14 residues. The chain's CDR3 is CASSPGQINQPQHF. The CDR3 region has the DNA TGTGCCAGCTCACCGGGGCAGATCAATCAGCCCCAGCATTTT.

V and J are TRBV5-4 and TRBJ2-5; possibly TRBD2 for D (7 bases). The CDR3 has 15 amino acids. V was pared by 0 bases and J by 7 bases, with 16 bases between. CDR1 and CDR2 from the germline V gene are SGHNT and YYREEE (reference sequence). The CDR3: CASSLELAGARTQYF. In DNA form, the CDR3 reads TGTGCCAGCAGCTTGGAGTTGGCGGGGGCCAGGACCCAGTACTTC.

The table lists this clone with a count of one. This sequence joins TRBV7-9 and TRBJ2-2; D is possibly TRBD2 (5 bases). With 5 bases removed from V and 1 base from J, the gap between germline ends came to 11 bases. Per the germline V gene, CDR1 is SEHNR and CDR2 is FQNEAQ (reference sequence). This CDR3 contains 15 residues. The CDR3 spells CASSRRERNTGELFF. In DNA, the CDR3 is TGTGCCAGCAGCCGTAGGGAGAGGAACACCGGGGAGCTGTTTTTT.

The chain has TRBV19 and TRBJ2-2; weak D call: TRBD2 (6 bases). The germline V gene encodes CDR1 LNHDA and CDR2 SQIVND (reference sequence). The CDR3 totals 15 residues. V lost 5 bases and J lost 1, with 11 bases in between. The CDR3 bases are TGTGCCAGTAGTCTGGGACTGGGGAACACCGGGGAGCTGTTTTTT. Residues: CASSLGLGNTGELFF.

The chain joins TRBV3-1 (or the pseudogene TRBV3-2) to TRBJ1-3, with TRBD1 matching 9 bases. The CDR3 runs to 19 residues. The junction had 14 bases not matched to a gene; V was cut back by 4 bases and J by 1 base. Germline CDR1 reads LGHDT; CDR2 reads YNNKEL (reference sequence). CDR3 in amino acids: CASSRSAPGQGISGNTIYF. The CDR3 nucleotides read TGTGCCAGCAGCCGAAGCGCTCCGGGACAGGGTATTTCTGGAAACACCATATATTTT.

This chain uses TRBV12-3 or TRBV12-4 with TRBJ2-2; D may be TRBD2 (6 bases). This CDR3 is built from 12 residues. V gave up 5 bases and J gave up 7 bases, with 8 bases separating them. The CDR3: CASSAGGGELFF. The CDR3 DNA sequence: TGTGCCAGCAGTGCCGGGGGCGGGGAGCTGTTTTTT.

The chain uses TRBV18 and TRBJ2-7, with D uncertain. The CDR3 loop spans 12 amino acids. Trimming took 4 bases from V and 6 from J, leaving 10 bases between them. Looked up from germline, CDR1 is KGHSH and CDR2 is LQKENI. The CDR3 coding sequence is TGTGCCAGCTCACTAAGCCCGGGCGAGCAGTACTTC. Its translation is CASSLSPGEQYF.

The chain joins TRBV4-2 to TRBJ1-2; D is ambiguous. This CDR3 contains 12 residues. With 3 bases removed from V and 2 bases from J, the gap between germline ends came to 4 bases. Germline values: CDR1 LGHNA, CDR2 YNFKEQ. CDR3 protein: CASSHQNYGYTF. CDR3 in DNA: TGTGCCAGCAGCCATCAGAACTATGGCTACACCTTC.

The chain is built from TRBV11-3 and TRBJ2-1, with a weak D call TRBD1 (5 bases). The CDR3 loop spans 15 amino acids. From germline, CDR1 is SGHNT and CDR2 YENEEA. The V and J ends lost 0 bases and 5 bases respectively, with 11 bases between them. The CDR3 sequence is CASSLEGRADNEQFF. The CDR3 DNA follows: TGTGCCAGCAGCTTAGAGGGCAGGGCGGACAATGAGCAGTTCTTC.

V gene TRBV19 combines with J gene TRBJ2-3, with D perhaps TRBD2 (5 bases). The V end lost 7 bases, the J end lost 0 bases, and 20 bases lay between the germline ends. There are 17 residues in the CDR3. Germline lookup yields CDR1 LNHDA and CDR2 SQIVND (reference sequence). CDR3 sequence reads: CASNVGGAATSTDTQYF. The CDR3 DNA is TGTGCCAGTAACGTGGGTGGAGCGGCGACGAGCACAGATACGCAGTATTTT.

The V call is TRBV21-1, the J call TRBJ1-5. TRBV21-1 is a pseudogene locus. The CDR3 spans 17 residues. The CDR3 DNA is TGTGCCAGCAGCCCCGGCGGGGAGTGGGACCCTAATCAGCCCCAGCATTTT. Its protein product is CASSPGGEWDPNQPQHF.

This clone was observed a single time. V is TRBV3-1 (or the pseudogene TRBV3-2) and J is TRBJ1-2; no clear D gene. This CDR3 has 13 amino acids. Germline V CDR1 and CDR2: LGHDT, YNNKEL (reference sequence). Trimming removed 1 base at V and 8 bases at J, with 11 bases between. CDR3 loop: CASSQVSPGGYTF. CDR3 coding DNA: TGTGCCAGCAGCCAAGTAAGCCCGGGAGGCTACACCTTC.

This rearrangement joins TRBV9 to TRBJ2-5, with TRBD1 matching over 7 bases. With 2 bases clipped from V and 4 bases from J, the junction kept 2 bases outside the gene matches. This CDR3 has 13 amino acids. Germline V lookup: CDR1 SGDLS, CDR2 YYNGEE. In DNA, the CDR3 is TGTGCCAGCAGCGTTCGGGACAGAGAGACCCAGTACTTC. Translated, it gives CASSVRDRETQYF.

In this sample, this clone turned up once. The V and J genes are TRBV15 and TRBJ2-7, with a weak D call TRBD1 (6 bases). The V gene's germline CDR1 is LNHNV and CDR2 YYDKDF (reference sequence). This CDR3 has 15 amino acids. Trimming removed 1 base at V and 1 base at J, with 11 bases between. CDR3 protein: CATSRGTALSYEQYF. CDR3 nucleotides: TGTGCCACCAGCAGAGGGACAGCCCTTTCCTACGAGCAGTACTTC.

V usage is TRBV10-3 and J usage is TRBJ2-1, with D possibly TRBD2 on 5 matching bases. The CDR3 runs 14 residues. V lost 7 bases, J lost 4 bases, and 14 bases lay in between. Germline loops: CDR1 ENHRY, CDR2 SYGVKD. DNA for the CDR3: TGTGCCATCAAATCTAAAGCGGTTTACAATGAGCAGTTCTTC. Residues: CAIKSKAVYNEQFF.

The gene calls are TRBV28 and TRBJ1-6, with TRBD1 identical over 7 bases. The CDR3 runs to 15 residues. Per germline, CDR1 MDHEN and CDR2 SYDVKM. V shed 6 bases, J shed 8 bases, and the junction held 10 bases outside the gene matches. In DNA, the CDR3 is TGTGCCAGCAGCCCCACCGGACAGGTATATTCACCCCTCCACTTT. This encodes CASSPTGQVYSPLHF.

V and J are TRBV3-1 (or the pseudogene TRBV3-2) and TRBJ2-1; TRBD1 might be the D (5 bases). Germline CDR1 is LGHDT and CDR2 is YNNKEL (reference sequence). Trimming took off 3 bases at V and 2 bases at J, with 8 bases between the two ends. This CDR3 has 14 residues. The CDR3 DNA reads as TGTGCCAGCAGCCACAGGGTACCCTACAATGAGCAGTTCTTC. Amino acid sequence: CASSHRVPYNEQFF.

This clone was observed a single time. Different DNA sequences within this sample yield the same CDR3. The rearrangement links TRBV5-1 to TRBJ2-2; possible D gene TRBD1, 6 bases. The CDR3 runs 15 residues. Germline assignment: CDR1 SGHRS and CDR2 YFSETQ. V was trimmed by 2 bases and J by 5 bases, leaving 13 bases between them. CDR3 nucleotides: TGCGCCAGCAGCTTAGGAACAGGGCGTACCGGGGAGCTGTTTTTT. Its protein is CASSLGTGRTGELFF.

This rearrangement joins TRBV30 to TRBJ1-3, with D uncertain. The CDR3 totals 14 residues. The V end was cut by 6 bases, the J end by 3 bases, with 15 bases between. Germline V gene lookup returns CDR1 GTSNPN and CDR2 SVGIG (reference sequence). The CDR3 spells CACSWVSGGNTIYF. The CDR3 DNA reads TGTGCCTGTTCGTGGGTTTCAGGTGGAAACACCATATATTTT. Full variable domain (missing parts from reference TRBV30 and TRBJ1-3): SQTIHQWPATLVQPVGSPLSLECTVEGTSNPNLYWYRQAAGRGLQLLFYSVGIGQISSEVPQNLSASRPQDRQFILSSKKLLLSDSGFYLCACSWVSGGNTIYFGEGSWLTVV.

The rearrangement uses TRBV5-6 and TRBJ2-7, with a weak D call TRBD1 (6 bases). V dropped 4 bases and J dropped 2 bases, with 13 bases sitting between them. CDR3 length: 14 residues. The germline V gene encodes CDR1 SGHDT and CDR2 YYEEEE. This CDR3 reads CASSIWGHPYEQYF. The CDR3 DNA reads TGTGCCAGCAGCATTTGGGGACACCCCTACGAGCAGTACTTC.

This clone was detected a few times. V and J are TRBV15 and TRBJ2-7; no reliable D call. The CDR3 runs to 13 residues. From germline, CDR1 is LNHNV and CDR2 YYDKDF (reference sequence). Trimming stripped 4 bases from V and 0 bases from J, with 7 bases between. The CDR3 spells CATSTGSSYEQYF. CDR3 DNA: TGTGCCACCAGCACCGGTAGCTCCTACGAGCAGTACTTC.

The J gene is TRBJ1-2, the V gene TRBV21-1; the table's D call, TRBD1, has no DNA check behind it. TRBV21-1 is a documented pseudogene. There are 13 residues in the CDR3. The CDR3 protein is CASSTGFNYGYTF. The CDR3 coding sequence is TGTGCCAGCAGCACAGGGTTTAACTATGGCTACACCTTC.

CDR3 bases: TGTGCCAGCAGCTTTCGACAGGGGGACTATGGCTACACCTTC. It specifies CASSFRQGDYGYTF. The rearrangement joins TRBV5-6 to TRBJ1-2; TRBD1 matches at 9 bases. V dropped 2 bases and J dropped 3; count of bases not matched to a gene: 2. The CDR3 spans 14 residues. Germline V gives CDR1 SGHDT, CDR2 YYEEEE. Combining the CDR3 with reference TRBV5-6 and TRBJ1-2 gives the whole variable domain DAGVTQSPTHLIKTRGQQVTLRCSPKSGHDTVSWYQQALGQGPQFIFQYYEEEERQRGNFPDRFSGHQFPNYSSELNVNALLLGDSALYLCASSFRQGDYGYTFGSGTRLTVV.

The rearrangement uses TRBV30 and TRBJ1-1, with a tentative D call TRBD1 (6 bases). V gave up 2 bases and J gave up 0 bases, with 13 bases separating them. Per germline, CDR1 GTSNPN and CDR2 SVGIG (reference sequence). The CDR3 extends over 15 amino acids. CDR3 amino acids: CAWSFWTEMNTEAFF. CDR3 sequence (DNA): TGTGCCTGGAGTTTTTGGACAGAGATGAACACTGAAGCTTTCTTT.

The J gene is TRBJ1-2, the V gene TRBV19; no definite D call. Trimming pared 7 bases from V and 0 bases from J, leaving 12 bases between. This CDR3 is built from 14 residues. In germline, CDR1 is LNHDA, CDR2 SQIVND (reference sequence). The CDR3 region has the DNA TGTGCCAGTACCCCGGGAGGTTCTAACTATGGCTACACCTTC. Protein sequence: CASTPGGSNYGYTF. Full variable domain (missing parts from reference TRBV19 and TRBJ1-2): DGGITQSPKYLFRKEGQNVTLSCEQNLNHDAMYWYRQDPGQGLRLIYYSQIVNDFQKGDIAEGYSVSREKKESFPLTVTSAQKNPTAFYLCASTPGGSNYGYTFGSGTRLTVV.